The rows below give T cell receptor beta chains drawn from one sample of a study of T-cell memory formation after mild COVID-19. From the 5' RACE reads, TCRdb called clonotypes with MiXCR, one entry per CDR3 protein. Of tens of thousands of distinct CDR3 sequences listed, about 14% were seen once; the top ten hold 25% to 35%. The specimen was PBMCs or a T cell subset sorted from them (not recorded which). These receptor sequences come from an adult woman who had mild COVID-19 (a few samples of this study predate the infection). Cell type and time point are not known. The CDR3 runs from the conserved cysteine through the conserved F or W.

v_gene | CDR3aa
TRBV7-7 | CASSQGAGVDTQYF
TRBV7-9 | CASRPAGAGELFF
TRBV3-1 | CAGREPNTGELFF
TRBV5-6 | CASSPPLWRGVSYEQYF
TRBV7-6 | CASSLLASNNEQFF
TRBV7-9 | CASSLGTGESYEQYF
TRBV9 | CASSVSGSPYNEQFF
TRBV12-3/TRBV12-4 | CASRTSGGALETQYF
TRBV2 | CASQGWTGRENEQFF
TRBV18 | CASSPTRSRGYEQYF
TRBV5-1 | CASSFALGNYEQYF
TRBV7-8 | CASSLGVGVGADTQYF
TRBV4-3 | CASSQDGGGHYEQYF
TRBV4-1 | CASSHRLVTTFDGYTF
TRBV11-2 | CASSTNPGTSGGLEETQYF
TRBV5-1 | CASSLAQGIYYEQYF
TRBV12-3/TRBV12-4 | CASSGTGTDTQYF
TRBV6-6 | CASSPLGANNEQFF
TRBV7-3 | CASSRGLAGGIDTQYF
TRBV6-6 | CASSPRRSLDTQYF
TRBV5-6 | CASSLGTGGSIQYF
TRBV14 | CASSQGGLAGNTGELFF